These T cell receptor beta chains were read from a single sample in a study of tumor-infiltrating lymphocytes in primary liver carcinoma. MiXCR, run by TCRdb on the multiplex PCR reads, gives a single entry per CDR3 protein. The sample shows hundreds of thousands of distinct CDR3 sequences, approximately 58% of them seen only once. Sequencing used peripheral blood. The receptors derive from a woman aged 25-40 years with primary liver carcinoma and hepatitis B virus infection. Each CDR3 is given with its conserved first and last residue. The D gene is left open where the match is weak. Clone size is not always given. Where it is, it says once, few, many or a class for expanded clones.

j_gene: TRBJ2-7; v_gene: TRBV6-5; d_gene: TRBD1; abundance: many; CDR3nt: TGTGCCAGCAGTCGACAGGGGCATGTGTTTGGATCCTACGAGCAGTACTTC; CDR3aa: CASSRQGHVFGSYEQYF
j_gene: TRBJ2-7; v_gene: TRBV20-1; d_gene: -; abundance: -; CDR3nt: TGCAGTGCTAGAGATCGAGCGGAGATGTCTTACGAGCAGTACTTC; CDR3aa: CSARDRAEMSYEQYF
j_gene: TRBJ2-5; v_gene: TRBV11-2; d_gene: -; abundance: -; CDR3nt: TGTGCCAGTAGCTTAGGGGGGGCGGGGAAACAAGAGACCCAGTACTTC; CDR3aa: CASSLGGAGKQETQYF
j_gene: TRBJ2-7; v_gene: TRBV10-3; d_gene: -; abundance: -; CDR3nt: TGTGCCATCAGTGGGACTACGAGAGGCGTGCAGTACTTC; CDR3aa: CAISGTTRGVQYF
j_gene: TRBJ2-1; v_gene: TRBV5-5; d_gene: TRBD2; abundance: -; CDR3nt: TGTGCCAGCAGCTCGCAGCGGGGATTCCCTAATGAGCAGTTCTTC; CDR3aa: CASSSQRGFPNEQFF
j_gene: TRBJ2-2; v_gene: TRBV7-9; d_gene: -; abundance: -; CDR3nt: TGTGCCAGCAGCCAAGACGGACGCACCGGGGAGCTGTTTTTT; CDR3aa: CASSQDGRTGELFF
j_gene: TRBJ2-3; v_gene: TRBV12-3/TRBV12-4; d_gene: TRBD2; abundance: few; CDR3nt: TGTGCCAGCACCTCACTAAGGCGGGGGACCACAGATACGCAGTATTTT; CDR3aa: CASTSLRRGTTDTQYF
j_gene: TRBJ2-7; v_gene: TRBV7-2; d_gene: -; abundance: -; CDR3nt: TGTGCCAGCAGCCCCTCTACGGCGGGACCCGTAAACGAGCAGTACTTC; CDR3aa: CASSPSTAGPVNEQYF
j_gene: TRBJ2-7; v_gene: TRBV28; d_gene: -; abundance: -; CDR3nt: TGTGCCAGCAGTTTAGGTTTTAGGGGGGCCAGCTACGAGCAGTACTTC; CDR3aa: CASSLGFRGASYEQYF
j_gene: TRBJ2-3; v_gene: TRBV11-2; d_gene: TRBD2; abundance: -; CDR3nt: TGTGCCAGCAGCCCGATAAGCGGGGGCACAGATACGCAGTATTTT; CDR3aa: CASSPISGGTDTQYF
j_gene: TRBJ2-7; v_gene: TRBV6-2/TRBV6-3; d_gene: -; abundance: -; CDR3nt: TGTGCCAGCAGTTACCTCTCAAACGAGCAGTACTTC; CDR3aa: CASSYLSNEQYF
j_gene: TRBJ2-3; v_gene: TRBV6-1; d_gene: TRBD2; abundance: few; CDR3nt: TGTGCCAGCAGTGAGTCACTTCGAGCGGGAGGGCAGGGAGATACGCAGTATTTT; CDR3aa: CASSESLRAGGQGDTQYF
j_gene: TRBJ2-7; v_gene: TRBV11-2; d_gene: -; abundance: many; CDR3nt: TGTGCCAGCAGCTTAACTAGAGGCGAGCAGTACTTC; CDR3aa: CASSLTRGEQYF
j_gene: TRBJ2-1; v_gene: TRBV6-1; d_gene: -; abundance: -; CDR3nt: TGTGCCAGCACCACGCTAGGTGGTCCCTACAATGAGCAGTTCTTC; CDR3aa: CASTTLGGPYNEQFF
j_gene: TRBJ2-7; v_gene: TRBV11-1; d_gene: -; abundance: -; CDR3nt: TGTGCTAGCAGCTTCGGGAAGAGGCTGGACGAGCAGTACTTC; CDR3aa: CASSFGKRLDEQYF
j_gene: TRBJ1-2; v_gene: TRBV28; d_gene: -; abundance: -; CDR3nt: TGTGCCATCACCGTGGTGTCCAACTATGGCTACACCTTC; CDR3aa: CAITVVSNYGYTF
j_gene: TRBJ1-2; v_gene: TRBV7-9; d_gene: -; abundance: -; CDR3nt: TGTGCCAGCAGCTTAGCGACCAACTATGGCTACACCTTC; CDR3aa: CASSLATNYGYTF
j_gene: TRBJ2-1; v_gene: TRBV6-2/TRBV6-3; d_gene: TRBD2; abundance: -; CDR3nt: TGTGCCAGCACTTATCAAGGACTAGCGGTAACCTACAATGAGCAGTTCTTC; CDR3aa: CASTYQGLAVTYNEQFF
j_gene: TRBJ2-1; v_gene: TRBV12-3/TRBV12-4; d_gene: -; abundance: few; CDR3nt: TGTGCCAGCAGTACTCATTCCACAATGGGTTCCTCCTACAATGAGCAGTTCTTC; CDR3aa: CASSTHSTMGSSYNEQFF
j_gene: TRBJ2-1; v_gene: TRBV10-2; d_gene: TRBD2; abundance: -; CDR3nt: TGCGCCAGCAGTATTTTAGCGGGTTCCTACGATGAGCAGTTCTTC; CDR3aa: CASSILAGSYDEQFF